A selection of T cell receptor beta chains follows, all from one sample in a study of blood T cell repertoires in COVID-19. The method was immunoSEQ multiplex PCR; TCRdb's version includes in-frame clones alone and lacks a portion of them. The table has roughly 170,000 clones, around 86% seen once. Specimen: peripheral blood. These receptors all come from a man aged 40-55 years with active or convalescent COVID-19. CDR3s include the opening cysteine and the closing phenylalanine or tryptophan. Each record gives: D gene, clone size, J gene, V gene, CDR3 DNA, CDR3 protein. D genes are given only for firm matches. Part of the rows lack a size; the others show once, few, many or a class for expanded clones.

d_gene: NA
abundance: few
j_gene: TRBJ2-1
v_gene: TRBV11-3
CDR3nt: TGTGCCAGCAGTTCGACCAAGGGGTCTGAGCAGTTCTTC
CDR3aa: CASSSTKGSEQFF

d_gene: TRBD1
abundance: NA
j_gene: TRBJ1-1
v_gene: TRBV11-2
CDR3nt: TGTGCCAGCAGCTTAGGACACCGACGGGACAGGGTTGGTGAAGCTTTCTTT
CDR3aa: CASSLGHRRDRVGEAFF

d_gene: TRBD2
abundance: few
j_gene: TRBJ2-6
v_gene: TRBV5-1
CDR3nt: TGCGCCAGCAGCTTGGTAGCGGGGTATGGGGCCAACGTCCTGACTTTC
CDR3aa: CASSLVAGYGANVLTF

d_gene: NA
abundance: NA
j_gene: TRBJ1-1
v_gene: TRBV4-2
CDR3nt: TGTGCCAGCAGCCCAGGGGTCGTGAACACTGAAGCTTTCTTT
CDR3aa: CASSPGVVNTEAFF

d_gene: NA
abundance: NA
j_gene: TRBJ1-6
v_gene: TRBV3-1/TRBV3-2
CDR3nt: TGTGCCAGCAGCCAAGTGGTGTCTCCTAGGGGGTACTATAATTCACCCCTCCACTTT
CDR3aa: CASSQVVSPRGYYNSPLHF

d_gene: TRBD1
abundance: NA
j_gene: TRBJ2-7
v_gene: TRBV6-4
CDR3nt: TGTGCCAGCAGTGACTCGGGACAGTCTACCGAGCAGTACTTC
CDR3aa: CASSDSGQSTEQYF

d_gene: TRBD1
abundance: NA
j_gene: TRBJ1-1
v_gene: TRBV6-2/TRBV6-3
CDR3nt: TGTGCCAGCAGTGATGGGACAGCCATGAACACTGAAGCTTTCTTT
CDR3aa: CASSDGTAMNTEAFF

d_gene: NA
abundance: few
j_gene: TRBJ1-1
v_gene: TRBV7-9
CDR3nt: TGTGCCAGCAGCCTCGAGGGCGCCCTAGGTCGTGAAGCTTTCTTT
CDR3aa: CASSLEGALGREAFF

d_gene: NA
abundance: NA
j_gene: TRBJ1-1
v_gene: TRBV5-1
CDR3nt: TGCGCCAGCAGCTTGACAGGGAAGAGTAACACTGAAGCTTTCTTT
CDR3aa: CASSLTGKSNTEAFF

d_gene: TRBD2
abundance: NA
j_gene: TRBJ2-1
v_gene: TRBV3-1/TRBV3-2
CDR3nt: TGTGCCAGCAGCCGGAGCGGGGGTCCATGGGATGAGCAGTTCTTC
CDR3aa: CASSRSGGPWDEQFF

d_gene: NA
abundance: NA
j_gene: TRBJ2-2
v_gene: TRBV5-1
CDR3nt: TGCGCCAGCAGCTCCCAGGTGGTGGGCGGGGAGCTGTTTTTT
CDR3aa: CASSSQVVGGELFF

d_gene: NA
abundance: NA
j_gene: TRBJ1-5
v_gene: TRBV12-3/TRBV12-4
CDR3nt: TGTGCCAGCAGCCGATCAGATCAGCCCCAGCATTTT
CDR3aa: CASSRSDQPQHF

d_gene: TRBD2
abundance: NA
j_gene: TRBJ2-1
v_gene: TRBV2
CDR3nt: TGTGCTAGGCAGGGTTCTAGCGGGGGGACCCACAATGAGCAGTTCTTC
CDR3aa: CARQGSSGGTHNEQFF

d_gene: NA
abundance: NA
j_gene: TRBJ1-2
v_gene: TRBV9
CDR3nt: TGTGCCAGCAGCGTAGAGGCAGGTTTCCTCTATGGCTACACCTTC
CDR3aa: CASSVEAGFLYGYTF

d_gene: NA
abundance: NA
j_gene: TRBJ1-5
v_gene: TRBV19
CDR3nt: TGTGCCAGTAGTATATCAGGGTCGCTGGGCAATCAGCCCCAGCATTTT
CDR3aa: CASSISGSLGNQPQHF

d_gene: TRBD2
abundance: NA
j_gene: TRBJ2-5
v_gene: TRBV2
CDR3nt: TGTGCCAGTAGCGGGGTGGAGACCCAGTACTTC
CDR3aa: CASSGVETQYF

d_gene: NA
abundance: NA
j_gene: TRBJ2-3
v_gene: TRBV28
CDR3nt: TGTGCCAGCAGTTTGCAGACAGGACCCACAGATACGCAGTATTTT
CDR3aa: CASSLQTGPTDTQYF